This TCR beta chain stems from a study of shared clonotypes between healthy human individuals. Here immunoSEQ multiplex PCR was the method, and the copy in TCRdb shows in-frame clones only, minus some. The table shows about 680,000 clones, with 92% occurring only once. The germline gives CDR1 MNHEY, CDR2 SMNVEV (reference sequence). This CDR3 spans 13 amino acids. V dropped 5 bases and J dropped 3 bases, with 11 bases sitting between them. Naive CD8 cells comprised CD45RO-negative, CCR7-positively selected cells, excluding terminally differentiated effector memory CD45RA+ cells. In regard to this clone: Different DNA sequences within this sample yield the same CDR3.

The chain uses TRBV27 and TRBJ2-7; the D gene could be TRBD1 or TRBD2 (5 bases each). The source of this sequence is a man aged 25 to 40 in good health. The sequencing input was naive CD8+ T cells sorted from blood. Here the CDR3 reads CASSLGDLYEQYF. The CDR3 DNA reads as TGTGCCAGCAGTCTCGGGGACCTCTACGAGCAGTACTTC.